The 6 T cell receptor beta chains below were found in one sample sequenced in a study of CD8+ T cells in alopecia areata. Extracted from the samples, RNA was reverse transcribed into cDNA to serve as the sequencing template. Libraries were prepared by immunoSEQ multiplex PCR; TCRdb keeps only in-frame clonotypes and omits some of them. Here the sample spans more than 200,000 clones, 64% being singletons. Treatment: oral pan-JAK inhibitor, 5-10 mg twice daily. The sequencing used CD4+ T cells sorted from blood, collected at week 4, from a patient treated with tofacitinib. These receptors all come from a human donor with alopecia areata.

V gene TRBV29-1 combines with J gene TRBJ1-2, with D possibly TRBD1 on 5 matching bases. From germline, CDR1 is SQVTM and CDR2 ANQGSEA. The CDR3 consists of 12 residues. Trimming took 6 bases from V and 4 from J, leaving 12 bases between them. The CDR3 DNA reads TGCAGCGTCCACGGGACCCTCTATGGCTACACCTTC. It encodes CSVHGTLYGYTF.

Turning to this clone: Other DNA variants within this sample encode the same CDR3. The DNA of the CDR3 is TGTGCCAGCAGTGAAGGGGGCACCAACTATGGCTACACCTTC. Translation: CASSEGGTNYGYTF. The genes are TRBV25-1 and TRBJ1-2; maybe TRBD1 (6 bases). The V and J ends lost 2 bases and 2 bases respectively, with 9 bases between them. CDR1 is MGHDK and CDR2 is SYGVNS in the germline V gene. The CDR3 is 14 amino acids.

This rearrangement joins TRBV4-3 to TRBJ1-5; 7 bases fit TRBD1. CDR1 is LGHNA, CDR2 YSLEER, per germline. J gave up 2 bases and V 1 base, and 2 bases lay outside the gene matches. This CDR3 is 15 amino acids long. The CDR3, as DNA: TGCGCCAGCAGCCAAGTAACAGGGGGCAATCAGCCCCAGCATTTT. Translated: CASSQVTGGNQPQHF.

In nucleotides, the CDR3 is TGTGCCAGCAGCCCCACCCTGGTGAATGAGCAGTTCTTC. It yields the protein CASSPTLVNEQFF. This sequence joins TRBV11-2 and TRBJ2-1; unclear D gene. This CDR3 spans 13 amino acids. Between the trimmed V and J ends, which lost 5 bases and 7 bases, there was a span of 12 bases. The germline V gene encodes CDR1 SGHAT and CDR2 FQNNGV.

This chain links TRBV21-1 with TRBJ2-7; the table's TRBD2 call for D was not verified on the DNA. TRBV21-1 is a listed pseudogene. The CDR3 is 14 residues long. The CDR3 reads CASSKEKRVYEQYF. The CDR3 DNA sequence: TGTGCCAGCAGCAAAGAGAAACGCGTCTACGAGCAGTACTTC.

The genes are TRBV27 and TRBJ2-5; D might be TRBD2 (6 bases). V was shortened by 6 bases and J by 5 bases, with 10 bases between the two germline ends. The CDR3 contains 12 residues. Per the germline V gene, CDR1 is MNHEY and CDR2 is SMNVEV (reference sequence). CDR3 in amino acids: CASSPRGETQYF. The CDR3 DNA sequence: TGTGCCAGCAGCCCCCGGGGGGAGACCCAGTACTTC.